Each of the 13 T cell receptor beta chains below was sequenced from the same sample in a study of cytomegalovirus exposure and HLA in healthy donors. In the PCR, 60 Vbeta and 13 Jbeta primers were used. Repertoires were generated with immunoSEQ multiplex PCR, while TCRdb's copy carries only in-frame clones and drops some. The sample has approximately 120,000 clones, 75% to 85% seen once. Sequencing used PBMCs. The receptors were sampled from a woman between 45 and 65 years old in good health and CMV-seropositive.

This sequence joins TRBV7-6 and TRBJ2-2; 9 bases agree with TRBD2. With 5 bases clipped from V and 3 bases from J, the junction kept 13 bases outside the gene matches. Germline V gene data show CDR1 as SGHVS and CDR2 as FNYEAQ. This CDR3 is built from 18 residues. CDR3 sequence: CASSGSRAGGPDTGELFF. CDR3 coding DNA: TGTGCCAGCAGCGGGTCGAGGGCGGGGGGGCCGGACACCGGGGAGCTGTTTTTT.

The chain has TRBV19 and TRBJ2-7; 10 bases align to TRBD1. CDR3 length equals 16 residues. V gave up 5 bases and J gave up 7 bases; unmatched junction bases: 14. The V gene's germline CDR1 is LNHDA and CDR2 SQIVND (reference sequence). The CDR3 region is CASSGGPGTGVGEQYF. Written as DNA, the CDR3 is TGTGCCAGTAGTGGTGGACCCGGGACAGGGGTAGGAGAGCAGTACTTC.

The gene calls are TRBV29-1 and TRBJ1-3; 10 bases are a match to TRBD1. Germline CDR1 reads SQVTM; CDR2 reads ANQGSEA. The CDR3 contains 14 residues. V was pared by 4 bases and J by 4 bases, with 4 bases of the junction left unmatched. In DNA form, the CDR3 reads TGCAGCGTTGTCGACAGGGGGCTAGGAAACACCATATATTTT. Its translation: CSVVDRGLGNTIYF. Based on the CDR3 plus reference TRBV29-1 and TRBJ1-3, the full variable domain is SAVISQKPSRDICQRGTSLTIQCQVDSQVTMMFWYRQQPGQSLTLIATANQGSEATYESGFVIDKFPISRPNLTFSTLTVSNMSPEDSSIYLCSVVDRGLGNTIYFGEGSWLTVV.

J is TRBJ2-5 and V is TRBV7-3, with D tentatively TRBD2 (5 bases). V was trimmed by 2 bases and J by 5 bases, leaving 12 bases between them. CDR3 size: 14 residues. CDR1 and CDR2 from the germline V gene are SGHTA and FQGTGA. The CDR3 here is CASSLGGRGETQYF. The CDR3 DNA reads as TGTGCCAGCAGCTTAGGTGGTAGAGGGGAGACCCAGTACTTC.

V and J are TRBV18 and TRBJ2-5, with D unclear. V was clipped by 2 bases and J by 2 bases, with 9 bases between them. The CDR3 runs 14 residues. Germline V gives CDR1 KGHSH, CDR2 LQKENI. The CDR3, as DNA: TGTGCCAGCTCACCAAGTGGCAGGCAAGAGACCCAGTACTTC. This codes for CASSPSGRQETQYF.

The rearrangement joins TRBV4-1 to TRBJ2-1; 13 bases fit TRBD2. The CDR3 covers 17 residues. Unmatched junction bases numbered 6, after V lost 0 bases and J lost 7 bases. The V gene's germline CDR1 is MGHRA and CDR2 YSYEKL. The CDR3 region has the DNA TGCGCCAGCAGCCAAGATCCTGGGACTAGCGGGGTAAATGAGCAGTTCTTC. Translation: CASSQDPGTSGVNEQFF.

V and J are TRBV2 and TRBJ2-1; 10 bases match TRBD1. Germline V gene sequence: CDR1 SNHLY, CDR2 FYNNEI. Germline trimming cut 3 bases from V and 4 bases from J; bases unmatched to any gene: 3. The length of the CDR3 is 15 residues. The CDR3 DNA follows: TGTGCCAGCAGTGAGAGGGGACAGGGGTACAATGAGCAGTTCTTC. Protein sequence: CASSERGQGYNEQFF.

The CDR3 coding sequence is TGTGCCAGTAGTACCTCGGGACAGGCGACCTACGAGCAGTACTTC. It translates to CASSTSGQATYEQYF. The chain is built from TRBV19 and TRBJ2-7; 8 bases match TRBD1. V trimming: 4 bases; J trimming: 2 bases; junction bases outside the gene matches: 7. Germline CDR1 is LNHDA and CDR2 is SQIVND (reference sequence). The CDR3 has 15 amino acids.

This chain links TRBV14 with TRBJ1-2, with 10 bases identical to TRBD1. Trimming cost V 3 bases and J 0 bases; bases outside gene matches: 19. Germline CDR1 and CDR2: SGHDN and FVKESK. The CDR3 is 21 amino acids. The CDR3 loop is CASSQGGGGQGTDRTNYGYTF. CDR3 nucleotide sequence: TGTGCCAGCAGCCAGGGGGGCGGGGGACAGGGGACCGATAGAACTAACTATGGCTACACCTTC. Using reference TRBV14 and TRBJ1-2 for the parts outside the CDR3, the full variable domain is EAGVTQFPSHSVIEKGQTVTLRCDPISGHDNLYWYRRVMGKEIKFLLHFVKESKQDESGMPNNRFLAERTGGTYSTLKVQPAELEDSGVYFCASSQGGGGQGTDRTNYGYTFGSGTRLTVV.

This CDR3 is CASSPRLASEQYF. The CDR3 DNA sequence: TGTGCCAGCAGCCCGAGACTAGCTTCCGAGCAGTACTTC. V usage is TRBV7-2 and J usage is TRBJ2-7; 7 bases are a match to TRBD2. This CDR3 has 13 residues. Germline V gene sequence: CDR1 SGHTA, CDR2 FQGNSA. The trim removed 5 bases at V and 6 bases at J, leaving 7 bases unmatched.

This chain connects TRBV5-1 to TRBJ2-3; D remains ambiguous. Trimming took off 0 bases at V and 4 bases at J, with 9 bases between the two ends. In germline, CDR1 is SGHRS, CDR2 YFSETQ. The CDR3 totals 14 residues. This CDR3 reads CASSLAHGPDTQYF. The CDR3 DNA reads as TGCGCCAGCAGCTTGGCCCATGGCCCAGATACGCAGTATTTT.

The chain has TRBV10-3 and TRBJ1-2; tentatively, D is TRBD1 (5 bases). Trimming stripped 6 bases from V and 2 bases from J, with 7 bases between. The CDR3 totals 12 residues. From germline, CDR1 is ENHRY and CDR2 SYGVKD. In nucleotides, the CDR3 is TGTGCCATCAGCCAGGGAAACTATGGCTACACCTTC. It codes for CAISQGNYGYTF.

This clone was observed a handful of times. V is TRBV7-2 and J is TRBJ2-2, with TRBD1 matching 8 bases. From germline, CDR1 is SGHTA and CDR2 FQGNSA. The CDR3 runs 17 residues. V lost 2 bases and J lost 6; bases outside the gene matches: 11. Here the CDR3 DNA reads TGTGCCAGCAGCTTAAAAGCACAAGGACAGGGTCCCGGGGAGCTGTTTTTT. The encoded protein is CASSLKAQGQGPGELFF.